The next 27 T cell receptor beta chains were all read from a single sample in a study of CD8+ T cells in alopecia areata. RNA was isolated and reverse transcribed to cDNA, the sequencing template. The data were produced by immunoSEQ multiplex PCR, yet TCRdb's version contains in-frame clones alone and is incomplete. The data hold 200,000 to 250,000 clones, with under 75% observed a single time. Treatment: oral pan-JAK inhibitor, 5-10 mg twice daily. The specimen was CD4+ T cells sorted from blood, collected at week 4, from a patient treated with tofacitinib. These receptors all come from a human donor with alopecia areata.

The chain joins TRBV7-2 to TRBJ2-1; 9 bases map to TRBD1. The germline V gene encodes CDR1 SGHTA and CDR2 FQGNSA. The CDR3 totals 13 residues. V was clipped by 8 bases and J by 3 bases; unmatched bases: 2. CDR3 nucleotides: TGTGCCAGCCGGGACAGGGTCTACAATGAGCAGTTCTTC. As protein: CASRDRVYNEQFF.

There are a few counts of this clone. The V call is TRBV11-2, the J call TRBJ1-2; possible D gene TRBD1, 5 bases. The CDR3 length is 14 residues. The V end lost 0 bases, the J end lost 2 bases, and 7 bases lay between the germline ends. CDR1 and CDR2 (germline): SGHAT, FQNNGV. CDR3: CASSLDRGNYGYTF. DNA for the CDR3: TGTGCCAGCAGCTTAGATCGGGGGAACTATGGCTACACCTTC.

CDR3 in amino acids: CAWTGPNNEQFF. Here the CDR3 DNA reads TGTGCCTGGACAGGACCCAACAATGAGCAGTTCTTC. The chain links TRBV30 to TRBJ2-1, with D unclear. This CDR3 region has 12 residues. V dropped 4 bases and J dropped 5 bases, with 9 bases sitting between them. Germline CDR1 and CDR2: GTSNPN and SVGIG (reference sequence).

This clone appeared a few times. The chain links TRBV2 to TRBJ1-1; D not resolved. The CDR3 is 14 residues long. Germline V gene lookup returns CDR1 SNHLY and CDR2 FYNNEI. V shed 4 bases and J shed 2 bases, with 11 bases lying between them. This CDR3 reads CASSGTWPNTEAFF. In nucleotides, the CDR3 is TGTGCCAGCAGTGGGACTTGGCCCAACACTGAAGCTTTCTTT.

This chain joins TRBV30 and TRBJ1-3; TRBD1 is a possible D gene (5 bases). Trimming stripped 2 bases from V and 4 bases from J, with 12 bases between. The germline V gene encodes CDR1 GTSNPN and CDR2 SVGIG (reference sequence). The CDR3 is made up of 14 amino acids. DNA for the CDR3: TGTGCCTGGAGTTCGACAGATATGGGAAACACCATATATTTT. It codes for CAWSSTDMGNTIYF.

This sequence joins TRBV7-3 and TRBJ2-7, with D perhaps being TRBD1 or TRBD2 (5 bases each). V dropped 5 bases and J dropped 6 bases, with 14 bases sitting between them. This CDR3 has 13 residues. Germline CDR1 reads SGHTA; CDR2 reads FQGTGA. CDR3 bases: TGTGCCAGCAGCCAGGCCGCAGGGAGCGAGCAGTACTTC. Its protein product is CASSQAAGSEQYF.

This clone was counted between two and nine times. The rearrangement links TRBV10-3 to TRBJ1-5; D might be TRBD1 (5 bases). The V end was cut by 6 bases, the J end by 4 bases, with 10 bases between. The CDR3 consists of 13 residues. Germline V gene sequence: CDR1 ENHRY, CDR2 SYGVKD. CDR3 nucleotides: TGTGCCATCAGGGGGACTGAGAATCAGCCCCAGCATTTT. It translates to CAIRGTENQPQHF.

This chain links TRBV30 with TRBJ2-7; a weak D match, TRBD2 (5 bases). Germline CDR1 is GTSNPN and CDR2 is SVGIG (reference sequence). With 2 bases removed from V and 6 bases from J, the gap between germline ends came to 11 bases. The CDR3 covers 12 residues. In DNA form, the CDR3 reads TGTGCCTGGAGTAGCGCGGGTCGCGAGCAGTACTTC. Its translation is CAWSSAGREQYF.

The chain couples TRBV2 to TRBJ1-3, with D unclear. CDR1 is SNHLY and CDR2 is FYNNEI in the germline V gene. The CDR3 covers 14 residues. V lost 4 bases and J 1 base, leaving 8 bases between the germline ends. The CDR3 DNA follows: TGTGCCAGCAGTGTGGGCGGGTCTGGAAACACCATATATTTT. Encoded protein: CASSVGGSGNTIYF.

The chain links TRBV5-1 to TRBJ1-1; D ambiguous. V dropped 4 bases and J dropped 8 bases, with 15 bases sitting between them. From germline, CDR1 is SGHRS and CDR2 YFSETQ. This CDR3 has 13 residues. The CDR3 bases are TGCGCCAGCAGCCAAAACGAAAAAGAAGAAGCTTTCTTT. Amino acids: CASSQNEKEEAFF.

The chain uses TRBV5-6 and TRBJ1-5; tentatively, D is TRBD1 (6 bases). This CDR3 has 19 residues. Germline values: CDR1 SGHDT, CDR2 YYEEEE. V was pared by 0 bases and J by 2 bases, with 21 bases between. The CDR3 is CASSLGGGLLNYGNQPQHF. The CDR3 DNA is TGTGCCAGCAGCTTGGGTGGGGGCCTCCTCAATTATGGCAATCAGCCCCAGCATTTT. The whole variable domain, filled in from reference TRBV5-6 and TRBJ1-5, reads DAGVTQSPTHLIKTRGQQVTLRCSPKSGHDTVSWYQQALGQGPQFIFQYYEEEERQRGNFPDRFSGHQFPNYSSELNVNALLLGDSALYLCASSLGGGLLNYGNQPQHFGDGTRLSIL.

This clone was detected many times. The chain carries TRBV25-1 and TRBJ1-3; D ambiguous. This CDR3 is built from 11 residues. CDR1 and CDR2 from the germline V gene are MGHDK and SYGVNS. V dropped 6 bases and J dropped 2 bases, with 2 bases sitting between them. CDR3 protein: CASRAGNTIYF. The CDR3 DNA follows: TGTGCCAGCAGGGCTGGAAACACCATATATTTT. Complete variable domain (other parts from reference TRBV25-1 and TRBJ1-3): EADIYQTPRYLVIGTGKKITLECSQTMGHDKMYWYQQDPGMELHLIHYSYGVNSTEKGDLSSESTVSRIRTEHFPLTLESARPSHTSQYLCASRAGNTIYFGEGSWLTVV.

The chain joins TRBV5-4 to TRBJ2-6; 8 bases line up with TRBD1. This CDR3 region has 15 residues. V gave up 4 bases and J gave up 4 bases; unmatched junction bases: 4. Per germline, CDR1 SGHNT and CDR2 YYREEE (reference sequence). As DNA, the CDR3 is TGTGCCAGCAGCGACAGGGGTAAAGGGGCCAACGTCCTGACTTTC. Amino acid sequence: CASSDRGKGANVLTF.

The CDR3 loop is CASSTSVGASYEQYF. For the CDR3, the DNA is TGTGCCAGCAGCACATCGGTTGGGGCCTCCTACGAGCAGTACTTC. The rearrangement joins TRBV7-6 to TRBJ2-7, with D tentatively TRBD1 (5 bases). The V end lost 5 bases, the J end lost 0 bases, and 14 bases lay between the germline ends. Looked up from germline, CDR1 is SGHVS and CDR2 is FNYEAQ. CDR3 length equals 15 residues.

CDR3 sequence: CAWSGQRETQYF. The CDR3 DNA follows: TGTGCCTGGAGTGGACAGAGAGAGACCCAGTACTTC. The J gene is TRBJ2-5, the V gene TRBV30; possibly TRBD1 for D (5 bases). Germline V lookup: CDR1 GTSNPN, CDR2 SVGIG (reference sequence). V lost 1 base to trimming and J lost 4 bases, with 7 bases between them. The CDR3 has 12 residues.

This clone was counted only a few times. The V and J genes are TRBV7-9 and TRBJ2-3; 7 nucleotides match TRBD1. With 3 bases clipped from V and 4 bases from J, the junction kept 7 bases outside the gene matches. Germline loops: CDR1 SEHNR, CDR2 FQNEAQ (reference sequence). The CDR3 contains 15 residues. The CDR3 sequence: CASSFPFDRADTQYF. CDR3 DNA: TGTGCCAGCAGCTTCCCGTTCGACAGGGCAGATACGCAGTATTTT.

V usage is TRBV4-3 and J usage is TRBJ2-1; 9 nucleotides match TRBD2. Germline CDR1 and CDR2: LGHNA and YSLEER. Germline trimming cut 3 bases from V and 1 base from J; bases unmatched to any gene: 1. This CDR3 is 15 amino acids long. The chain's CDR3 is CASSQTSGSYNEQFF. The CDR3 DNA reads TGCGCCAGCAGCCAGACTAGCGGTTCCTACAATGAGCAGTTCTTC.

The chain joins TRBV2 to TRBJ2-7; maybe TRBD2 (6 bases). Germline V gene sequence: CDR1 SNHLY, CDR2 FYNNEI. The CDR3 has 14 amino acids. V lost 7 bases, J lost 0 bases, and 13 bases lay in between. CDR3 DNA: TGTGCCAGCATTCCACTAGCCAACTCCTACGAGCAGTACTTC. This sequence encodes CASIPLANSYEQYF.

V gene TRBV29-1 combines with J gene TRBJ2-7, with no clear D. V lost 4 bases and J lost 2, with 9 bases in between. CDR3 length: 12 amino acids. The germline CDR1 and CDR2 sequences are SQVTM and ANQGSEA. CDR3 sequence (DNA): TGCAGCGTTGTATCTGTAACCTACGAGCAGTACTTC. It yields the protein CSVVSVTYEQYF.

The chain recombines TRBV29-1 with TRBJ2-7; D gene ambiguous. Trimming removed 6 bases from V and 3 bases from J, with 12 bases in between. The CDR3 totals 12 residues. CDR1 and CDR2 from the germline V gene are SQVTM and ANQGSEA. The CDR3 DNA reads TGCAGCGTCGGTGGCAGTCTCTACGAGCAGTACTTC. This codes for CSVGGSLYEQYF.

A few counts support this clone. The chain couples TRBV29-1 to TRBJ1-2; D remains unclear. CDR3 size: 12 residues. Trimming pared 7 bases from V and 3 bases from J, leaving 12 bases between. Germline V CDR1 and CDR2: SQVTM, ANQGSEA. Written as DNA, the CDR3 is TGCAGCGGGGCAGAAAATGACTATGGCTACACCTTC. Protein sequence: CSGAENDYGYTF.

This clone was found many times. In nucleotides, the CDR3 is TGTGCCAGCAGCTCGGACCCTACTAGCACAGATACGCAGTATTTT. This translates into CASSSDPTSTDTQYF. The genes are TRBV7-2 and TRBJ2-3; D gene uncertain. The ends were cut back, 4 bases at V and 0 bases at J, with 11 bases in the middle. Germline V gene lookup returns CDR1 SGHTA and CDR2 FQGNSA. The CDR3 covers 15 residues.

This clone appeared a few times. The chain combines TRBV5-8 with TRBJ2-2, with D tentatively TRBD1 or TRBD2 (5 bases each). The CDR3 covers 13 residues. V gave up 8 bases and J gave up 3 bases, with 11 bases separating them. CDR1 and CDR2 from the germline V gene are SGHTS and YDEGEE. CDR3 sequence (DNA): TGTGCCAGGAGTCGAGGGGACACCGGGGAGCTGTTTTTT. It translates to CARSRGDTGELFF.

CDR3 sequence: CASSFRDSQYF. The CDR3, as DNA: TGTGCCAGCAGTTTTCGGGACAGCCAGTACTTC. V usage is TRBV28 and J usage is TRBJ2-7; 7 bases line up with TRBD1. CDR1 is MDHEN, CDR2 SYDVKM, per germline. The CDR3 sequence is 11 residues long. With V trimmed by 3 bases and J by 10 bases, 3 bases remained unmatched.

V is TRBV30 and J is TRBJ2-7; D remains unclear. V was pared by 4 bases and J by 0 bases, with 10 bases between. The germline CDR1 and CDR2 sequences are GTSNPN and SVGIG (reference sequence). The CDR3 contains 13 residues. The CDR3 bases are TGTGCCTGGAAGACGGCGGTCTCCTACGAGCAGTACTTC. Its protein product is CAWKTAVSYEQYF.

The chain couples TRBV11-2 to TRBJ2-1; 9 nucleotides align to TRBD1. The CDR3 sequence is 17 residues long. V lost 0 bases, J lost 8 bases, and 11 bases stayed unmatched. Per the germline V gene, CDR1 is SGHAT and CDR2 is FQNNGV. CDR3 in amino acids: CASSLDWSDRGSDEQFF. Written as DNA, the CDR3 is TGTGCCAGCAGCTTAGACTGGTCGGACAGGGGTTCAGATGAGCAGTTCTTC.

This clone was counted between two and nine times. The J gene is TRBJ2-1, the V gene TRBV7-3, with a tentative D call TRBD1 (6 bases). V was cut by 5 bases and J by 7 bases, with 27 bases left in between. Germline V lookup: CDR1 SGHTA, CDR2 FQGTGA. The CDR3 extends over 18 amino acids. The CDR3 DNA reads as TGTGCCAGCAGCCCCCGCGGAGGAGGTAGGGGGACGGGGAATGAGCAGTTCTTC. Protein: CASSPRGGGRGTGNEQFF.